Described below is a single T cell receptor beta chain sequence and its context. The CDR3 extends over 14 amino acids. V lost 6 bases and J lost 4, with 12 bases in between. Per the germline V gene, CDR1 is SGHAT and CDR2 is FQNNGV. The data belong to a study of early T cells in non-severe SARS-CoV-2 infection. Attachment of unique molecular identifiers to individual cDNA molecules was performed. TCRdb redid the calling of the 5' RACE reads with MiXCR, one entry per CDR3 protein. The data show fewer than 85,000 distinct CDR3 sequences, about 13% seen once. The source material was whole blood. The clonotype comes from an adult who was a healthcare worker with PCR-confirmed SARS-CoV-2 infection or an uninfected control (not recorded which). The V gene is TRBV11-2, the J gene TRBJ2-2; D is perhaps TRBD1 (5 bases). The CDR3 protein is CASRLTGSTGELFF. The CDR3 coding sequence is TGTGCCAGCAGACTTACAGGATCCACCGGGGAGCTGTTTTTT.